This T cell receptor (beta chain) was found in a study of T cells after yellow fever vaccination. TCR cDNA was made by 5'RACE template switching, adding a universal primer site and UMIs. TCRdb re-called the 5' RACE reads through MiXCR, storing one row per CDR3 protein. The table has 110,000 to 150,000 distinct CDR3 sequences, 5% to 8% seen once. Notes on the study in general: Clonotype sharing between CD4 and CD8 compartments was small. When the response was secondary, it was weaker but reached its peak faster, day 5 versus 15.

This clonotype came up many times. Its antigen is undetermined. This CDR3 region has 11 residues. Germline CDR1 reads DFQATT; CDR2 reads SNEGSKA (reference sequence). V dropped 1 base and J dropped 9 bases, with 7 bases sitting between them. The genes are TRBV20-1 and TRBJ2-1, with D unclear. The receptor was isolated from a man aged 25-45 years who received the YFV17D yellow fever vaccine. The source was CD4+ T cells sorted from PBMCs, collected 10 days after the yellow fever booster vaccination. The CDR3 coding sequence is TGCAGTGCTAGAGGGGAATCTGAGCAGTTCTTC. It encodes CSARGESEQFF.